This T cell receptor beta chain was documented in a study of blood T cell repertoires in COVID-19 (dated by TCRdb to 2020 to 2022). Notes on the research overall: Samples covering the acute and convalescent phases of COVID-19 were provided by collaborators in the United States, Italy and Spain. The prospective study material was composed of cDNA or gDNA derived from T cells, B-cell-depleted T cells, or PBMCs. Nearly every sample came with metadata listing a de-identified subject ID, COVID-19 status, age in years and sex. The repertoires were released in a freely available public database meant as a resource for research on the immune response to SARS-CoV-2. Subjects who had been exposed to COVID-19, were actively infected with it, or had recovered from it provided the deeply sampled blood TCRbeta repertoires that made up the dataset. Where HLA class I and class II types were available, the types were taken from metadata supplied by the sample provider, not from assay-based typing. Samples came from the ongoing ImmuneRACE study (first 160 participants) plus 1,254 subjects from 6 global collaborators.

The full study reports these points: How much clinical and demographic metadata was included differed by source and by participant, and the metadata was provided uncurated.

TCRbeta CDR3 regions were amplified from genomic DNA using the immunoSEQ Assay, a bias-controlled multiplex PCR. The original pipeline was this. Within the assay, amplification of reference gene primers was used to estimate how many nucleated cells each sample contained. To quantify the absolute abundance of each unique TCRbeta CDR3 rearrangement, sequence reads were collapsed and filtered. For each sample, productive Simpson clonality was calculated as the square root of Simpson's diversity index across productive rearrangements. As stored in TCRdb, this immuneACCESS dataset retains in-frame rearrangements with V and J assigned. A fraction of the clones does not appear; measured against another copy, unresolved V genes explain less than half of the discrepancy, and the remainder lacks a known reason. V and J calls and clone size follow that table, whereas D and trimming were derived from the DNA. The sample table holds over 55,000 clones, of which roughly 87% were seen once. The ten most abundant clones make up more than 20% of the sample.

On this clone: Its antigen remains unidentified. No clone much larger than this one lies a single base away; base qualities are absent. Different DNA sequences within this sample yield the same CDR3.

CDR1 and CDR2 were assigned from the germline V gene as SGDLS and YYNGEE. Trimming accounts for 4 bases at V and 5 bases at J, while the number of junction bases matched to no gene is 12. The CDR3 has 16 amino acids, counting the end cysteine and phenylalanine. Only the CDR3 DNA stays, 48 bases, in frame from base 1. One collaborating source in Seattle enrolled patients during active infection and followed them longitudinally through the course of disease. Each collaborating institution followed its own protocols to collect whole blood in K2EDTA tubes. For TCRbeta analysis, collaborators shipped samples as frozen whole blood, isolated PBMCs, or DNA extracted from either of those sample types.

Material for sequencing was peripheral blood. The TCR was taken from a woman older than 75 with COVID-19, enrolled during active disease. The rearranged segments are TRBV9 and TRBJ2-3, and 8 junctional nucleotides match TRBD2. Here is the DNA: TGTGCCAGCAGCCCCCGGAATAGCGGGGCGAGAGATACGCAGTATTTT. This gives the protein CASSPRNSGARDTQYF. Joined to the reference TRBV9 and TRBJ2-3 proteins, this CDR3 gives the full variable domain: DSGVTQTPKHLITATGQRVTLRCSPRSGDLSVYWYQQSLDQGLQFLIQYYNGEERAKGNILERFSAQQFPDLHSELNLSSLELGDSALYFCASSPRNSGARDTQYFGPGTRLTVL.